This T cell receptor (beta chain) appears in the sequencing data of a study of T-cell memory formation after mild COVID-19. Study-level points and caveats: Shrinking CD4+ clones resided mostly in CM and EM, and CD8+ ones in EMRA. Clones contracting day 15 to 85 were balanced CD4/CD8; later expanders leaned CD4+.

Only a few counts were recorded for this clonotype. The antigen remains undetermined. The V and J ends lost 6 bases and 6 bases, in that order; junction bases with no gene match: 18. From germline, CDR1 is MNHEY and CDR2 SVGAGI. This CDR3 region has 18 residues. With constant-segment primers, 5'RACE yielded cDNA libraries of TCR alpha and TCR beta that carried sample barcodes and UMIs. TCRdb re-called the 5' RACE reads through MiXCR, storing one row per CDR3 protein. The sample has roughly 250,000 distinct CDR3 sequences; 16% are singletons. The specimen sequenced was PBMCs or a T cell subset sorted from them (not recorded which). This TCR came from a man between 18 and 29 years old who had mild COVID-19 (a few samples of this study predate the infection). Cell type and time point are not known. V gene TRBV6-5 combines with J gene TRBJ2-1, with 9 bases aligning to TRBD2. CDR3 sequence (DNA): TGTGCCAGCAGCCGGCGAATGAAGACAGCGGGGGGACTCAATGAGCAGTTCTTC. Residues: CASSRRMKTAGGLNEQFF.